This T cell receptor (beta chain) is from a study of blood T cells in healthy people across ages. A sample-barcoded 5' primer and a J-beta primer mix were used in a second PCR of roughly 7 to 12 cycles. TCRdb reprocessed the 5' RACE reads via MiXCR and lists one record per CDR3 protein. Among hundreds of thousands of distinct CDR3 sequences listed, about three fifths were seen once. Germline loops: CDR1 SNHLY, CDR2 FYNNEI. The CDR3 contains 14 residues. V shed 5 bases, J shed 3 bases, and the junction held 6 bases outside the gene matches. The material sequenced was blood. The rearrangement uses TRBV2 and TRBJ2-7; the match to TRBD1 covers 8 bases. The receptor was derived from a man aged 25-45 years in good health. The CDR3 region is CASSLRGLNYEQYF. In DNA form, the CDR3 reads TGTGCCAGCAGTCTCAGGGGGCTCAACTACGAGCAGTACTTC.